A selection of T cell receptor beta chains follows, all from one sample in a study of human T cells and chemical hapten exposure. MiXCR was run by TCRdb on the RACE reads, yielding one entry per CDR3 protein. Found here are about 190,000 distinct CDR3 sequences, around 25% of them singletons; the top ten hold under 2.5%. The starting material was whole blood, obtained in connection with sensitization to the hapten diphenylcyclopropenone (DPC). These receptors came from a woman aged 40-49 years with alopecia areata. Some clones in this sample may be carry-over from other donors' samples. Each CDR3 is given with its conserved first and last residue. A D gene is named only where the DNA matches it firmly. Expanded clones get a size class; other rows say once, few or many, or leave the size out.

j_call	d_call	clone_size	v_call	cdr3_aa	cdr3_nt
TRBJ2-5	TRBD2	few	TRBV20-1	CSARVLAGGWLETQYF	TGCAGTGCTAGAGTGCTAGCGGGAGGATGGTTAGAGACCCAGTACTTC
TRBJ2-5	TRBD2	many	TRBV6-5	CASSYGLAGLETQYF	TGTGCCAGCAGTTACGGGCTAGCGGGATTGGAGACCCAGTACTTC
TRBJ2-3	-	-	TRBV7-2	CASSPGSSAQYF	TGTGCCAGCAGCCCCGGAAGTAGTGCGCAGTATTTT
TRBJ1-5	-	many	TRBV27	CASSGRGQPQHF	TGTGCCAGCAGTGGCAGAGGTCAGCCCCAGCATTTT
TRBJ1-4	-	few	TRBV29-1	CSVTTGKKLFF	TGCAGCGTAACAACAGGGAAGAAACTGTTTTTT
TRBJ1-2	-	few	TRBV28	CASSFPRNYGYTF	TGTGCCAGCAGTTTCCCCAGGAACTATGGCTACACCTTC
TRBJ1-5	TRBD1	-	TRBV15	CATSRMQGGNQPQHF	TGTGCCACCAGCAGAATGCAGGGGGGCAATCAGCCCCAGCATTTT
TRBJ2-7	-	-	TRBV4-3	CASSQSMLRGQGVYEQYF	TGCGCCAGCAGCCAAAGTATGCTTAGGGGACAAGGGGTCTACGAGCAGTACTTC
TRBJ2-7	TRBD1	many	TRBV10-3	CAISEPRTGREEQYF	TGTGCCATCAGTGAGCCGAGGACAGGGCGGGAAGAGCAGTACTTC
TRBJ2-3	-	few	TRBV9	CASSVEGNSGDTQYF	TGTGCCAGCAGCGTAGAAGGTAATAGCGGTGATACGCAGTATTTT
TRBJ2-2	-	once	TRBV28	CASVGGSADPNTGELFF	TGTGCCAGCGTTGGGGGTAGCGCTGACCCGAACACCGGGGAGCTGTTTTTT
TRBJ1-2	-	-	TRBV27	CASSLGGSYGYTF	TGTGCCAGCAGTTTAGGCGGCTCGTATGGCTACACCTTC
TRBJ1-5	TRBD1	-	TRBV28	CATSLGTGRQPQHF	TGTGCCACCAGTCTCGGGACAGGGAGACAGCCCCAGCATTTT
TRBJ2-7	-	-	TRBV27	CASRFQGPISYEQYF	TGTGCCAGCAGGTTTCAAGGACCTATCTCCTACGAGCAGTACTTC
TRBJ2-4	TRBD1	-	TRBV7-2	CASSTDRGNIQYF	TGTGCCAGCAGCACGGACAGGGGAAACATTCAGTACTTC